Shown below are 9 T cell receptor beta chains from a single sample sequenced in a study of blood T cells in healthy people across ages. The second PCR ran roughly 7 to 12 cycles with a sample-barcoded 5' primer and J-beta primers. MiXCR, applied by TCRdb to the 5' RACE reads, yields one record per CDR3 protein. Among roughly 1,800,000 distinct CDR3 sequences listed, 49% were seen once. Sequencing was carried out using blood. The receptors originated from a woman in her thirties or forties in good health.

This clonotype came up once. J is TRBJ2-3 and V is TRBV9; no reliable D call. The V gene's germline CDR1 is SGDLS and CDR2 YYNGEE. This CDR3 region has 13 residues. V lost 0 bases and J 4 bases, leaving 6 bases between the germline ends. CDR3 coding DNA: TGTGCCAGCAGCGTAGAGACGGCAGATACGCAGTATTTT. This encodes CASSVETADTQYF.

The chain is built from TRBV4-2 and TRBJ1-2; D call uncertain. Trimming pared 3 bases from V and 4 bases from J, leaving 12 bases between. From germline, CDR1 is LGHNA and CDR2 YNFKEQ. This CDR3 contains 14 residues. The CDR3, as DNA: TGTGCCAGCAGCCATGACTCAGACGGCTATGGCTACACCTTC. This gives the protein CASSHDSDGYGYTF.

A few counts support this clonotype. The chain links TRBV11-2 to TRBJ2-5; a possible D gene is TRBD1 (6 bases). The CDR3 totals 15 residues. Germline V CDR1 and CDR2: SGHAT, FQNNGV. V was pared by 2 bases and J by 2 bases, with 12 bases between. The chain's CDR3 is CASSLRPGHQETQYF. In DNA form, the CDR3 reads TGTGCCAGCAGCTTACGTCCGGGACATCAAGAGACCCAGTACTTC. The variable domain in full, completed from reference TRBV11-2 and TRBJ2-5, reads EAGVAQSPRYKIIEKRQSVAFWCNPISGHATLYWYQQILGQGPKLLIQFQNNGVVDDSQLPKDRFSAERLKGVDSTLKIQPAKLEDSAVYLCASSLRPGHQETQYFGPGTRLLVL.

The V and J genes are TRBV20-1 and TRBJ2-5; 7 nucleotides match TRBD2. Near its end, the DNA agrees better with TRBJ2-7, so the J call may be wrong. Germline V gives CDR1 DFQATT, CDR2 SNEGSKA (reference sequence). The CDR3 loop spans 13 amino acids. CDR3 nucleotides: TGCAGTGCCCAGCTCCCGGGGGGTTCCGAGCAGTACTTC. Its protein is CSAQLPGGSEQYF.

CDR3 bases: TGTGCCAGCAGTCCGGGGGTTACGGGGGGAACAGATACGCAGTATTTT. Its protein is CASSPGVTGGTDTQYF. The chain joins TRBV12-3 or TRBV12-4 to TRBJ2-3, with TRBD2 matching over 7 bases. The J segment lost 3 bases and the V segment lost 5 bases, leaving 11 bases of the junction unmatched. CDR3 length: 16 residues.

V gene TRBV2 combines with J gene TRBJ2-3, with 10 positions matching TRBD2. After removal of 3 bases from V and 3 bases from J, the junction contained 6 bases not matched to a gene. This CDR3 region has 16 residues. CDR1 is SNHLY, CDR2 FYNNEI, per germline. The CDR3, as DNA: TGTGCCAGCAGTGAGGGTAGCGGGGGGATTACAGATACGCAGTATTTT. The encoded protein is CASSEGSGGITDTQYF.

The CDR3 sequence is CASSQDRSPVPGDLYGYTF. As DNA, the CDR3 is TGTGCCAGCAGCCAAGATAGGTCCCCGGTCCCAGGGGACTTGTATGGCTACACCTTC. J is TRBJ1-2 and V is TRBV3-1; TRBD1 is a possible D gene (6 bases). V lost 0 bases and J 5 bases, leaving 25 bases between the germline ends. This CDR3 spans 19 amino acids. CDR1 is LGHDT and CDR2 is YNNKEL in the germline V gene (reference sequence). The full variable domain, completed using reference TRBV3-1 and TRBJ1-2, is DTAVSQTPKYLVTQMGNDKSIKCEQNLGHDTMYWYKQDSKKFLKIMFSYNNKELIINETVPNRFSPKSPDKAHLNLHINSLELGDSAVYFCASSQDRSPVPGDLYGYTFGSGTRLTVV.

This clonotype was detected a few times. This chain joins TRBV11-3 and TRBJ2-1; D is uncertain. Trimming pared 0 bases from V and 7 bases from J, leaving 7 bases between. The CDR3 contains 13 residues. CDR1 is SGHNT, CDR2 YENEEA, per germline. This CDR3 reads CASSLDTKNEQFF. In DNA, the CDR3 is TGTGCCAGCAGCTTAGATACTAAAAATGAGCAGTTCTTC.

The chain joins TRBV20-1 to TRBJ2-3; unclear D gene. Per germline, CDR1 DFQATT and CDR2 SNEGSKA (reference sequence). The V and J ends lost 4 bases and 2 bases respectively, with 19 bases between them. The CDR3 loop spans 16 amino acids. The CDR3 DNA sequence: TGCAGTGCTAACGTCCCCGAAGGATTCTCCACAGATACGCAGTATTTT. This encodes CSANVPEGFSTDTQYF.